What follows describes a single T cell receptor beta chain. Its specificity is not known. The data originate from a study of shared clonotypes between healthy human individuals. General study points: Naive CD4 clonotypes overlapped across a few donors at 4.5% to 5.5%. How much donors shared clonotypes was expected to be affected by sequencing depth.

The V and J ends lost 6 bases and 1 base respectively, with 16 bases between them. The CDR3 contains 15 residues. CDR1 is SGHNT, CDR2 YYREEE, per germline (reference sequence). Using immunoSEQ multiplex PCR, the repertoire was profiled, and TCRdb retains in-frame clones only, with some absent. The sample contains roughly 890,000 clones, nearly 95% of which appear only once. Naivety among CD8 cells was defined by CD45RO negativity and positive CCR7 selection, thereby excluding terminally differentiated effector memory CD45RA+ cells. Every one of the donors was a Caucasian adult that lived in Nashville, Tennessee.

The TCR originated in a man aged 30 to 45 in good health. The V gene is TRBV5-4, the J gene TRBJ1-1, with D possibly being TRBD1 (5 bases). Sequenced sample: naive CD8+ T cells sorted from blood. CDR3 amino acids: CASTPGGGENTEAFF. In DNA, the CDR3 is TGTGCCAGCACCCCAGGCGGAGGGGAGAACACTGAAGCTTTCTTT.